This T cell receptor (beta chain) was identified in a study of blood T cell repertoires in COVID-19. For the study at large: T cells, B-cell-depleted T cells, or PBMCs provided the cDNA or gDNA that served as material.

CDR1 and CDR2 from the germline V gene are MGHDK and SYGVNS. J gave up 4 bases and V 3 bases, and 5 bases lay outside the gene matches. The CDR3 consists of 14 residues. TCRdb's copy holds only in-frame clones and misses some; the assay was immunoSEQ multiplex PCR. Of roughly 100,000 clones listed, 65% to 90% are singletons. Sequencing used peripheral blood. The J gene is TRBJ2-7, the V gene TRBV25-1, with 8 bases identical to TRBD2. The receptor was derived from a man aged 60-69 years with acute or convalescent COVID-19. CDR3 loop: CASSEQRGLYEQYF. The CDR3 DNA reads TGTGCCAGCAGTGAGCAGCGGGGGTTATACGAGCAGTACTTC.